This T cell receptor (beta chain) was documented in a study of blood T cell repertoires in COVID-19. The CDR3 runs to 14 residues. The J segment lost 2 bases and the V segment lost 2 bases, leaving 2 bases of the junction unmatched. Germline V gene data show CDR1 as MNHEY and CDR2 as SMNVEV (reference sequence). Profiling relied on immunoSEQ multiplex PCR, and the TCRdb table lists in-frame clones only, not all of them. This sample has 180,000 or so clones, with around 83% found just once. J is TRBJ1-1 and V is TRBV27, with 7 positions matching TRBD1. The sequenced sample was peripheral blood. The receptor was derived from a woman under 40 with active or convalescent COVID-19. CDR3: CASSLQGVNTEAFF. CDR3 in DNA: TGTGCCAGCAGTTTACAGGGGGTAAACACTGAAGCTTTCTTT.